This TCR beta chain came from a study of T cell responses to AZD1222 COVID-19 vaccine. Whole-study findings and limits: Nearly half of the spike-specific TCRs reportedly recognize variant regions that carry no mutations. Increased Spike-specific TCR breadth and depth were observed after two AZD1222 doses.

A word on this clone: The antigen is unknown.

The method was immunoSEQ multiplex PCR; TCRdb's version includes in-frame clones alone and lacks a portion of them. The table lists roughly 91,000 clones, 89% of them singletons, with approximately 2% in the top ten. The sequence came from an adult in good health. The sequencing used peripheral blood, collected on day 0 of AZD1222 vaccination.

The CDR3 sequence: CASSPGDNSPLHF. Here the CDR3 DNA reads TGTGCCAGCTCACCAGGGGATAATTCACCCCTCCACTTT. The V gene is TRBV18, the J gene TRBJ1-6; no firm D call. The V gene's germline CDR1 is KGHSH and CDR2 LQKENI. V was cut by 2 bases and J by 5 bases, with 4 bases left in between. This CDR3 is built from 13 residues.